This TCR beta chain was recorded in a study of identical twins. The study's findings and limits: Recombination models fit unrelated individuals' TCR alpha sharing but underestimated twins'.

TCRdb reprocessed the 5' RACE reads with MiXCR, giving one entry per CDR3 protein. The data contain about 690,000 distinct CDR3 sequences, 6.1% of them singletons. Turning to this clonotype: Its specificity is not known.

The germline CDR1 and CDR2 sequences are ENHRY and SYGVKD. This CDR3 is 12 amino acids long. V lost 8 bases and J lost 3, with 10 bases in between. The sequence was collected from a man younger than 30 in good health. The rearrangement joins TRBV10-3 to TRBJ2-5, with D possibly matching TRBD2 (6 bases). The sequenced sample was naive T cells sorted from blood. The CDR3 coding sequence is TGTGCCATCTCCGGGACTGAAGAGACCCAGTACTTC. Translation: CAISGTEETQYF.